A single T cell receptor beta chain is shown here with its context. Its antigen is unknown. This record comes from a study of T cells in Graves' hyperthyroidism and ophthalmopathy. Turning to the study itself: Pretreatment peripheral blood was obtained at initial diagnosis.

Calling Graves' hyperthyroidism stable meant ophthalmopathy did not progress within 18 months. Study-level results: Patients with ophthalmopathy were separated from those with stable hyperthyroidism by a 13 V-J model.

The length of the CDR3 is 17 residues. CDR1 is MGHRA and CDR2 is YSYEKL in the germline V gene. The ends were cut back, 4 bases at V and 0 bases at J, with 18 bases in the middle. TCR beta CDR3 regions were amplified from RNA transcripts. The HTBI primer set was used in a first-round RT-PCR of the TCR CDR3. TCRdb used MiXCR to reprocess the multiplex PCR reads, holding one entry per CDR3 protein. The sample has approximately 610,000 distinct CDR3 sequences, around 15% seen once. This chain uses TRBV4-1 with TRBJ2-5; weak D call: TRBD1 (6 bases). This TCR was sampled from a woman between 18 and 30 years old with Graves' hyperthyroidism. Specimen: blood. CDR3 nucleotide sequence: TGCGCCAGCAGCCTAGGTACAGGGAACGGGTACCAAGAGACCCAGTACTTC. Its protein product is CASSLGTGNGYQETQYF.